The clone carrying this T cell receptor beta chain has a handful of counts. Its antigen is not known. These data originate in a study of cytomegalovirus exposure and HLA in healthy donors. Study overall: Counted in an early data release were tens of millions of unique TCRs from HLA-typed donors. Regarding the study as a whole: When a later analysis was performed, an Asian-associated ancestry cluster reportedly had fewer N-insertions than the roughly 730-donor mean. Being indistinguishable, some V segments were excluded, TRBV6-2 and TRBV6-3 among them.

Germline loops: CDR1 SGHDN, CDR2 FVKESK. Trimming removed 0 bases from V and 0 bases from J, with 15 bases in between. This CDR3 region has 17 residues. The primer mix had 60 Vbeta and 13 Jbeta primers. Sequencing was performed with immunoSEQ multiplex PCR; in TCRdb, only in-frame clones are kept and a portion is missing. The profile shows more than 50,000 clones, around 86% of them singletons. Sequenced: PBMCs. The receptor's source is a female donor in good health and CMV-seronegative. The chain couples TRBV14 to TRBJ2-7; D not certain. The CDR3 here is CASSQDLSPGYSYEQYF. In nucleotides, the CDR3 is TGTGCCAGCAGCCAAGATCTGTCCCCAGGCTACTCCTACGAGCAGTACTTC.